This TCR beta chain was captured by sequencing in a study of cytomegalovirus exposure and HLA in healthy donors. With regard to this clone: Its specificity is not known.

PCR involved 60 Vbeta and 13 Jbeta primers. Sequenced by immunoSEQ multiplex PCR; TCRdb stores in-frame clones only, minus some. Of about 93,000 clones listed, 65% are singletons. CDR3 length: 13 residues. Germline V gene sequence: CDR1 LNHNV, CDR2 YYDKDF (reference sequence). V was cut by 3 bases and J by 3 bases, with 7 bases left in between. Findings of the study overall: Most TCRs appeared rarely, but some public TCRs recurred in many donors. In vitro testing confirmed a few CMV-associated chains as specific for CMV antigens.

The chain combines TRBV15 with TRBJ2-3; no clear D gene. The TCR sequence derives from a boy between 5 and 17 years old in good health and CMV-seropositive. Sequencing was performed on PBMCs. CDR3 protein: CATSSRQTDTQYF. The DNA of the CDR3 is TGTGCCACCAGCAGCAGACAAACAGATACGCAGTATTTT.